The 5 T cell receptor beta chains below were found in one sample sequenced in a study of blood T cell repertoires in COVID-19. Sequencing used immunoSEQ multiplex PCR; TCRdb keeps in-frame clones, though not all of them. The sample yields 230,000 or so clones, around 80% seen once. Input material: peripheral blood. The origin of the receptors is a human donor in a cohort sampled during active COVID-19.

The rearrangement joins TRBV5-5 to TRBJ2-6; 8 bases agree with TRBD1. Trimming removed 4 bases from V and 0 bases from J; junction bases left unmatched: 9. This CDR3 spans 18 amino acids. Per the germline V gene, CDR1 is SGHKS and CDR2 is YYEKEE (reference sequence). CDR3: CASSLRDRLSSGANVLTF. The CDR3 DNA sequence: TGTGCCAGCAGCCTCCGGGACAGGTTGAGCTCTGGGGCCAACGTCCTGACTTTC.

CDR3 in amino acids: CASSYNSGSGVETQYF. The CDR3 nucleotides are TGTGCCAGCAGTTACAATAGCGGGAGCGGGGTAGAGACCCAGTACTTC. The rearrangement uses TRBV6-2 or TRBV6-3 and TRBJ2-5; 9 bases align to TRBD2. This CDR3 is 16 amino acids long. Germline V gene lookup returns CDR1 MNHEY and CDR2 SVGEGT. V was clipped by 2 bases and J by 4 bases; unmatched bases: 8.

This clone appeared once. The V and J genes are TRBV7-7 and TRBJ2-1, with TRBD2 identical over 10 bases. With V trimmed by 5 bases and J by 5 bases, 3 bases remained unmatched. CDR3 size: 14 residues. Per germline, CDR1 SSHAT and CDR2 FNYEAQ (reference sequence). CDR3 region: CASSAGTSDNEQFF. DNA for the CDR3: TGTGCCAGCAGCGCAGGGACTAGCGACAATGAGCAGTTCTTC.

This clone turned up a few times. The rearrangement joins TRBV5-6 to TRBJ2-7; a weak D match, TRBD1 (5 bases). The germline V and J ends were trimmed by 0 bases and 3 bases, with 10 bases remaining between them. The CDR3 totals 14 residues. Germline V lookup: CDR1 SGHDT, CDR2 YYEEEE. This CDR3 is CASSLGQGLYEQYF. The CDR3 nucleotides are TGTGCCAGCAGCTTGGGGCAGGGCCTCTACGAGCAGTACTTC.

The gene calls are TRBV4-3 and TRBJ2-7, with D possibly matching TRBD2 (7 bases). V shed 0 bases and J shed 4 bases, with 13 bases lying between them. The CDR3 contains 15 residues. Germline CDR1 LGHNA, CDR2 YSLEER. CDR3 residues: CASSQDRGAQYEQYF. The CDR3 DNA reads TGCGCCAGCAGCCAAGATCGGGGGGCGCAATACGAGCAGTACTTC.